Listed below are T cell receptor beta chains from one sample, sequenced in a study of blood T cells in healthy people across ages. Each CDR3 protein is one row after TCRdb ran MiXCR on the 5' RACE reads. The data show about 1,500,000 distinct CDR3 sequences, about 43% seen once. Material for sequencing was blood. These receptor sequences come from a woman younger than 35 in good health. Each CDR3 is given with its conserved first and last residue. The order of the fields is V gene, clone size, D gene, J gene, CDR3 protein, CDR3 DNA. The D gene is left open where the match is weak. Rows give clone size only sometimes, using once, few, many, or a class for an expanded clone.

TRBV7-9	NA	NA	TRBJ2-7	CASSFPLSTGEQYF	TGTGCCAGCAGCTTCCCATTATCTACGGGCGAGCAGTACTTC
TRBV5-1	NA	NA	TRBJ2-1	CASSIGLPYNEQFF	TGCGCCAGCAGCATCGGACTACCTTACAATGAGCAGTTCTTC
TRBV5-1	NA	NA	TRBJ2-7	CASSLEKGQGRDEQYF	TGCGCCAGCAGCTTAGAAAAGGGGCAGGGTCGAGATGAGCAGTACTTC
TRBV3-1	once	TRBD2	TRBJ2-3	CASSQDSSGGRIDTQYF	TGTGCCAGCAGCCAAGATTCCAGCGGGGGACGGATAGATACGCAGTATTTT
TRBV6-4	NA	NA	TRBJ2-3	CASSAETGADTQYF	TGTGCCAGCAGTGCCGAGACTGGGGCAGATACGCAGTATTTT
TRBV11-1	NA	TRBD1	TRBJ2-2	CASSYKTGLYGELFF	TGTGCCAGCAGCTATAAGACAGGGCTTTACGGGGAGCTGTTTTTT
TRBV20-1	few	NA	TRBJ2-7	CSARLDSHEQYF	TGCAGTGCTAGACTGGACAGCCACGAGCAGTACTTC
TRBV5-1	NA	TRBD1	TRBJ1-2	CASSPGDRPYYGYTF	TGCGCCAGCAGCCCGGGGGACAGGCCCTACTATGGCTACACCTTC
TRBV5-5	NA	TRBD1	TRBJ1-2	CASSSGDSNYGYTF	TGTGCCAGCAGCAGCGGGGACAGCAACTATGGCTACACCTTC
TRBV7-9	NA	NA	TRBJ2-1	CASSARENEQFF	TGTGCCAGCAGCGCCCGCGAGAATGAGCAGTTCTTC
TRBV27	NA	NA	TRBJ2-1	CASTQGGEPYNEQFF	TGTGCCAGCACCCAGGGGGGGGAGCCCTACAATGAGCAGTTCTTC
TRBV6-2/TRBV6-3	few	NA	TRBJ2-3	CASSYSPAGQGADTQYF	TGTGCCAGCAGTTACTCCCCGGCAGGCCAAGGGGCAGATACGCAGTATTTT
TRBV9	NA	NA	TRBJ2-3	CASSVSGGGPTDTQYF	TGTGCCAGCAGCGTATCTGGCGGGGGCCCCACAGATACGCAGTATTTT
TRBV9	NA	NA	TRBJ2-1	CASSVVGREQFF	TGTGCCAGCAGCGTAGTGGGCAGGGAGCAGTTCTTC
TRBV7-9	NA	TRBD1	TRBJ2-5	CASSLAGQADRETQYF	TGTGCCAGCAGCTTAGCCGGACAGGCGGATCGGGAGACCCAGTACTTC
TRBV27	few	NA	TRBJ1-5	CASSYGGGGNQPQHF	TGTGCCAGCAGTTACGGGGGGGGTGGGAATCAGCCCCAGCATTTT
TRBV10-3	NA	NA	TRBJ1-6	CAIRHTGSDSPLHF	TGTGCCATCAGACATACAGGGTCGGATTCACCCCTCCACTTT
TRBV6-5	NA	TRBD2	TRBJ2-3	CATSEVAGPTDTQYF	TGTGCCACCTCGGAGGTAGCGGGACCCACAGATACGCAGTATTTT
TRBV2	few	NA	TRBJ1-2	CASSWEGNYGYTF	TGTGCCAGCAGCTGGGAAGGGAACTATGGCTACACCTTC
TRBV6-5	NA	TRBD1	TRBJ2-1	CASSWTGGYNEQFF	TGTGCCAGCAGCTGGACAGGGGGCTACAATGAGCAGTTCTTC
TRBV4-1	NA	NA	TRBJ1-6	CASSQDIPDRENSPLHF	TGCGCCAGCAGCCAGGACATCCCGGACAGAGAGAATTCACCCCTCCACTTT
TRBV10-3	NA	NA	TRBJ2-7	CAITTPEGQSYEQYF	TGTGCCATCACCACCCCAGAGGGCCAGAGCTACGAGCAGTACTTC
TRBV12-3/TRBV12-4	NA	NA	TRBJ1-1	CASSPGPRRTEAFF	TGTGCCAGCAGTCCGGGGCCCCGGCGTACTGAAGCTTTCTTT
TRBV9	NA	TRBD2	TRBJ2-3	CASSVELAGVTDTQYF	TGTGCCAGCAGCGTAGAGCTAGCGGGGGTCACAGATACGCAGTATTTT
TRBV5-6	NA	NA	TRBJ2-1	CASSSRDAFRSYNEQFF	TGTGCCAGCAGCTCCCGAGATGCGTTTCGCTCCTACAATGAGCAGTTCTTC
TRBV7-2	many	TRBD2	TRBJ2-7	CASSLDGGGYEQYF	TGTGCCAGCAGCTTAGACGGCGGGGGCTACGAGCAGTACTTC
TRBV14	NA	TRBD2	TRBJ2-1	CASSQRYSGVYNEQFF	TGTGCCAGCAGCCAGAGGTATAGCGGGGTTTACAATGAGCAGTTCTTC
TRBV9	NA	NA	TRBJ1-5	CASSVGGWQPQHF	TGTGCCAGCAGCGTAGGAGGGTGGCAGCCCCAGCATTTT
TRBV27	NA	TRBD2	TRBJ2-5	CASSLVGTSAQERYF	TGTGCCAGCAGTTTAGTTGGGACTAGCGCCCAGGAGCGGTACTTC
TRBV3-1	NA	NA	TRBJ1-5	CASSQDGGSQHF	TGTGCCAGCAGCCAAGACGGGGGGAGTCAGCATTTT
TRBV11-1	NA	NA	TRBJ2-7	CASSLVGPSHEQYF	TGTGCCAGCAGCTTGGTAGGACCCTCTCACGAGCAGTACTTC
TRBV5-5	NA	TRBD2	TRBJ2-5	CASMRTGGPQETQYF	TGTGCCAGCATGCGCACGGGGGGTCCCCAAGAGACCCAGTACTTC
TRBV5-1	many	TRBD1	TRBJ2-3	CASVPGQGSADTQYF	TGCGCCAGCGTTCCGGGACAGGGGTCCGCAGATACGCAGTATTTT
TRBV7-8	NA	TRBD1	TRBJ1-1	CASSLRQGRGAFF	TGTGCCAGCAGCTTACGACAGGGCCGGGGAGCTTTCTTT
TRBV6-5	NA	NA	TRBJ2-5	CASSPRQPWTEQYF	TGTGCCAGCAGTCCTCGCCAGCCTTGGACTGAGCAGTACTTC
TRBV27	once	NA	TRBJ1-1	CASSINRAVEAFF	TGTGCCAGCAGTATAAACAGGGCAGTGGAAGCTTTCTTT
TRBV9	few	NA	TRBJ2-2	CASSVATTTGELFF	TGTGCCAGCAGCGTAGCGACAACCACCGGGGAGCTGTTTTTT
TRBV4-1	few	NA	TRBJ2-7	CASSQVHRGSSYEQYF	TGCGCCAGCAGCCAAGTCCACAGAGGCAGCTCCTACGAGCAGTACTTC
TRBV28	NA	TRBD1	TRBJ2-4	CASRPPGGGNIQYF	TGTGCCAGCAGGCCCCCAGGGGGTGGAAACATTCAGTACTTC
TRBV6-5	few	TRBD1	TRBJ2-7	CASSYSGTGQNYEQYF	TGTGCCAGCAGTTACTCCGGGACAGGGCAAAACTACGAGCAGTACTTC
TRBV2	NA	NA	TRBJ2-4	CASSDWGSGAKNIQYF	TGTGCCAGCAGTGATTGGGGGTCGGGGGCCAAAAACATTCAGTACTTC
TRBV20-1	few	NA	TRBJ1-2	CSARDPSGANYGYTF	TGCAGTGCTAGAGACCCCTCGGGGGCTAACTATGGCTACACCTTC
TRBV24-1	NA	NA	TRBJ1-1	CATSDQNTEAFF	TGTGCCACCAGTGATCAGAACACTGAAGCTTTCTTT
TRBV4-2	NA	NA	TRBJ1-4	CASSQDLGTGNEKLFF	TGTGCCAGCAGCCAAGATCTCGGGACGGGTAATGAAAAACTGTTTTTT
TRBV21-1	NA	NA	TRBJ1-2	CASSKGGKYGYTF	TGTGCCAGCAGCAAAGGTGGGAAATATGGCTACACCTTC
TRBV29-1	NA	NA	TRBJ1-2	CGGIEGGGFNGYTF	TGCGGAGGGATTGAAGGAGGGGGATTTAATGGCTACACCTTC
TRBV3-1	NA	NA	TRBJ1-2	CASSQDDRRPNYGYTF	TGTGCCAGCAGCCAAGATGACAGGCGACCTAACTATGGCTACACCTTC
TRBV15	NA	TRBD1	TRBJ1-5	CATTNQQGTAQQPRHF	TGTGCCACCACAAATCAACAGGGGACGGCGCAACAGCCCCGGCATTTT
TRBV6-5	NA	TRBD2	TRBJ2-3	CASSNSGGARETQYF	TGTGCCAGCAGTAACAGCGGGGGCGCGAGGGAAACGCAGTATTTT
TRBV7-7	NA	NA	TRBJ2-3	CASSQTGGGTQYF	TGTGCTAGCAGCCAAACAGGGGGGGGTACGCAGTATTTT